The present T cell receptor beta chain was sequenced within a study of CD8+ T cells in alopecia areata (dated by TCRdb to 2016 to 2019). For the wider study: The treated patients took part in an open-label pilot trial in which moderate-to-severe alopecia areata was treated with oral tofacitinib at 5 to 10 mg twice daily. Patients stayed on tofacitinib for 6 to 18 months and then had 6 months of follow-up off drug so that delayed response and recurrence could be assessed. High-throughput TCRbeta sequencing was used to examine T cell clonal expansion in alopecia areata in both the C3H/HeJ mouse model and human patients. On the human side, TCRbeta sequencing was run on scalp tissue and on sorted CD4+ and CD8+ peripheral blood T cells from healthy controls and from alopecia areata patients with either patchy or totalis/universalis disease. Tofacitinib-treated patients had biopsies at baseline and at 4 and 24 weeks of treatment, with a later scalp biopsy in several patients. Scalp clonality was compared across normal scalp (n=4), patchy alopecia areata scalp (n=8), and alopecia totalis/universalis scalp (n=8). RNA came from the PAXgene miRNA kit for fixed scalp, the miRNeasy kit for PBMCs, and the RNeasy kit for mouse skin. TCRbeta CDR3 regions were amplified by immunoSEQ multiplex PCR with 35 Vbeta forward and 13 Jbeta reverse primers.

This clone was recorded a few times. The antigen it recognizes is unknown. Base quality data are lacking; no much larger clone is found one base away. Library preparation was by the immunoSEQ multiplex PCR assay. RNA was extracted from all samples and reverse transcribed into cDNA as template for TCR sequencing. SuperScript III was used to make first-strand cDNA, primed with a 2:1 mix of oligo-dT and random hexamers. A synthetic immune receptor repertoire was used to assess amplification bias, and residual bias was removed computationally. As for the original processing: Raw reads were preprocessed for error removal, and CDR3 was defined according to IMGT conventions as running from the conserved cysteine to phenylalanine. Clonality was computed by normalizing Shannon entropy by log2 of the number of productive unique TCRs and subtracting the result from 1. Whether scalp clones were CD4 or CD8 was inferred by matching scalp TCRbeta sequences against CD4 and CD8 repertoires sorted from blood. Here the immuneACCESS table is served through TCRdb, limited to in-frame sequences with V and J called. Missing clones are a known gap in these copies; in checked studies unresolved V genes cover under half, and the rest lacks a known reason. D and trimming were read from the DNA, whereas the V and J calls and clone size are those reported in that table. This sample comprises hundreds of thousands of clones, about two thirds of them detected only once. The ten most abundant clones make up around 1.2% of the sample.

The time point label corresponds to: baseline before oral tofacitinib. Lesional scalp punch biopsies and peripheral blood were obtained from alopecia areata patients. PBMCs were separated by density centrifugation and stained for CD3, CD4 and CD8, after which CD4+ and CD8+ T cells were sorted on a FACSAria. General study outcomes and caveats: Resident alphabeta T cells in normal human skin are also sequenced, complicating scalp TCR repertoire analysis, unlike mouse skin dominated by gammadelta T cells. Compared with normal scalp, lesional scalp had higher clonality and more expanded CD8+ clones, particularly in alopecia totalis/universalis, a pattern that suggests antigenic drive. TCR sequences shared between patients were less clear than in mice, possibly partly because of HLA diversity in the patient population.

Including the terminal cysteine and phenylalanine, the CDR3 comprises 12 residues. Only CDR3 DNA remains: 36 bases, in frame from the first base. According to the germline V gene, CDR1 reads SGHRS and CDR2 reads YFSETQ. V is pared back by 2 bases and J by 4 bases, with 6 bases lying between the germline termini. The source is a human donor with alopecia areata. The chain uses TRBV5-1 and TRBJ1-2; no D gene is confidently identified. Material: CD4+ T cells sorted from blood, obtained at week 0. For the CDR3, the sequence is CASSFGLYGYTF. The DNA sequence reads TGCGCCAGCAGCTTCGGCCTCTATGGCTACACCTTC. Reference TRBV5-1 and TRBJ1-2 proteins supply the regions before and after the CDR3; the full variable domain is: KAGVTQTPRYLIKTRGQQVTLSCSPISGHRSVSWYQQTPGQGLQFLFEYFSETQRNKGNFPGRFSGRQFSNSRSEMNVSTLELGDSALYLCASSFGLYGYTFGSGTRLTVV.